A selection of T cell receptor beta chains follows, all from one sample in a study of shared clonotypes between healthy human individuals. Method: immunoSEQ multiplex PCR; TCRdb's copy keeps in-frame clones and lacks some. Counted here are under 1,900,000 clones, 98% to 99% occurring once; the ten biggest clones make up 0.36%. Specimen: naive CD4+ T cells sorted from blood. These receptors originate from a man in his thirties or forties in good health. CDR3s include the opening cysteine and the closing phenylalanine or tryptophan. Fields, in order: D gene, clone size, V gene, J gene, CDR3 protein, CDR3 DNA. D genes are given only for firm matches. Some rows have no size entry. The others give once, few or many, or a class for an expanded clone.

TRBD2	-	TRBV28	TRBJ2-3	CASSPPSGRKDTQYF	TGTGCCAGCAGTCCCCCTAGCGGGAGAAAGGATACGCAGTATTTT
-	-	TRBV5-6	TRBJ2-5	CASSLARLQETQYF	TGTGCCAGCAGCTTGGCCCGATTACAAGAGACCCAGTACTTC
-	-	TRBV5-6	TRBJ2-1	CASSRLAGGGNEQFF	TGTGCCAGCAGCCGACTAGCTGGGGGCGGGAATGAGCAGTTCTTC
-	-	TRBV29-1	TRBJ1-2	CSVREQVRGYGYTF	TGCAGCGTTAGGGAACAGGTTCGGGGCTATGGCTACACCTTC
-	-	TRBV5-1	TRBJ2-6	CASSLVAGSPSGANVLTF	TGCGCCAGCAGCTTGGTCGCAGGGTCCCCCTCTGGGGCCAACGTCCTGACTTTC
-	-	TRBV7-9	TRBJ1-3	CASSPLGGISGNTIYF	TGTGCCAGCAGCCCCCTCGGGGGTATCTCAGGAAACACCATATATTTT
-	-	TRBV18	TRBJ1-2	CASSPLSLGANYGYTF	TGTGCCAGCTCACCATTGTCTCTGGGGGCTAACTATGGCTACACCTTC
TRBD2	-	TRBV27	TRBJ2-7	CATRRGGTSGTYEQYF	TGTGCCACTCGACGGGGAGGGACTAGCGGGACCTACGAGCAGTACTTC
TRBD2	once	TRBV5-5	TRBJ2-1	CASSPVAGGPYNEQFF	TGTGCCAGCAGTCCTGTAGCGGGAGGGCCCTACAATGAGCAGTTCTTC
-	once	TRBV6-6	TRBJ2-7	CASSYSKDPAYEQYF	TGTGCCAGCAGTTACTCGAAGGACCCCGCCTACGAGCAGTACTTC
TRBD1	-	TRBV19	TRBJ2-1	CASSTRQGKVLSYNEQFF	TGTGCCAGTAGTACCCGACAGGGAAAAGTTCTCTCCTACAATGAGCAGTTCTTC
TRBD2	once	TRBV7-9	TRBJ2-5	CASSPIAGGETQYF	TGTGCCAGCAGCCCAATAGCGGGAGGTGAGACCCAGTACTTC
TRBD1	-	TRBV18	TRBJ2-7	CASSPLLQGFKVEQYF	TGTGCCAGCTCACCTCTTCTACAGGGGTTCAAGGTCGAGCAGTACTTC
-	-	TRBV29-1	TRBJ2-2	CSVASGRTGELFF	TGCAGCGTTGCTTCAGGGCGCACCGGGGAGCTGTTTTTT
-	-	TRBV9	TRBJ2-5	CASSVDGRGIETQYF	TGTGCCAGCAGCGTCGACGGGAGAGGAATCGAGACCCAGTACTTC
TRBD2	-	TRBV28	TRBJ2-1	CASSSGTSGNNEQFF	TGTGCCAGCAGTTCAGGGACTAGCGGGAACAATGAGCAGTTCTTC
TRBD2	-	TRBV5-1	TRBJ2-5	CASSASPGGETQYF	TGCGCCAGCAGCGCAAGTCCGGGGGGAGAGACCCAGTACTTC
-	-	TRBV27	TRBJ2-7	CASRLRPGPDYEQYF	TGTGCCAGCAGATTGAGGCCAGGCCCGGACTACGAGCAGTACTTC
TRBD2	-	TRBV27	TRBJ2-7	CASSPLTSGSYEQYF	TGTGCCAGCAGTCCGTTAACTAGCGGGAGCTACGAGCAGTACTTC
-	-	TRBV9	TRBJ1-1	CASSVASGPNTEAFF	TGTGCCAGCAGCGTAGCTTCCGGGCCGAACACTGAAGCTTTCTTT
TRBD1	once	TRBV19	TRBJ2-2	CASSRGPNTGELFF	TGTGCCAGTAGCAGGGGGCCGAACACCGGGGAGCTGTTTTTT
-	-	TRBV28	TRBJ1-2	CASSFLEMTRIYGYTF	TGTGCCAGCAGTTTCCTAGAAATGACGAGAATCTATGGCTACACCTTC
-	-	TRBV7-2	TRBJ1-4	CASSLVHRGEEKLFF	TGTGCCAGCAGCTTAGTACACCGCGGAGAGGAAAAACTGTTTTTT
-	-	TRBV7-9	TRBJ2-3	CASWARGALPTGDTQYF	TGTGCCAGCTGGGCCAGGGGGGCCCTACCCACTGGAGATACGCAGTATTTT
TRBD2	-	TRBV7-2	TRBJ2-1	CASSLSRTSGEEKQFF	TGTGCCAGCAGCTTATCCCGGACTAGCGGGGAGGAAAAGCAGTTCTTC
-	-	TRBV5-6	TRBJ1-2	CASSLPFDQAHGYTF	TGTGCCAGCAGCTTGCCCTTTGATCAGGCTCATGGCTACACCTTC
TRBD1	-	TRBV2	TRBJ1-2	CASSEQGRGRGGYTF	TGTGCCAGCAGTGAACAGGGCAGGGGGCGAGGGGGCTACACCTTC
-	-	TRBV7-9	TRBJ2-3	CASSLRQFTDTQYF	TGTGCCAGCAGCTTGAGACAGTTCACAGATACGCAGTATTTT
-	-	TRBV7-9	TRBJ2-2	CASSSRINTGELFF	TGTGCCAGCAGCTCCCGGATTAACACCGGGGAGCTGTTTTTT
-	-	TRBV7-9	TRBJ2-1	CASSLGYPGYYNEQFF	TGTGCCAGCAGCTTAGGTTACCCAGGGTACTACAATGAGCAGTTCTTC
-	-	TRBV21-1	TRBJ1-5	CASSNPPGQQPQHF	TGTGCCAGCAGCAACCCCCCCGGACAGCAGCCCCAGCATTTT
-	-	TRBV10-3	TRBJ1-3	CAIRSDIGFLSGNTIYF	TGTGCCATCAGATCGGACATAGGTTTTCTCTCTGGAAACACCATATATTTT
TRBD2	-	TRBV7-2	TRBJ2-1	CASSFERGLRREQFF	TGTGCCAGCAGTTTCGAGCGGGGTCTGAGGAGGGAACAGTTCTTC
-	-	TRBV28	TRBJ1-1	CASSSDRLQAFF	TGTGCCAGCAGCTCTGACAGGCTCCAAGCTTTCTTT
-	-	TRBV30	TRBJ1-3	CAWSVGGTGNTIYF	TGTGCCTGGAGTGTCGGGGGCACTGGAAACACCATATATTTT
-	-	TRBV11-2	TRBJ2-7	CASSPRLLGVRYEQYF	TGTGCCAGCAGCCCGCGACTTTTAGGTGTTCGGTACGAGCAGTACTTC
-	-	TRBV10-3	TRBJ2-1	CAIRGGAYNEQFF	TGTGCCATCAGAGGCGGAGCCTACAATGAGCAGTTCTTC